In this sample, the clone carrying this TCR beta chain turned up many times. What it binds is not known. It was with unique molecular identifiers that the TCRbeta library was prepared. TCRdb re-derived calls from the PCR reads in MiXCR, one entry per CDR3 protein. The sample contains roughly 790,000 distinct CDR3 sequences, 15% to 20% of which appear only once. These data are taken from a study of T-cell reconstitution after alpha-beta-depleted transplantation in children. Overall study results and limits: From newly produced T cells came most of the T-cell counts and diversity one year after transplant.

The CDR3 totals 16 residues. The V segment lost 6 bases and the J segment 2 bases; nucleotides outside the gene matches: 7. Here the sequenced sample was PBMCs, mostly from graft donor cells, taken 360 days after TCRalphabeta/CD19-depleted stem cell transplant. The chain couples TRBV12-3 or TRBV12-4 to TRBJ2-7; 13 bases line up with TRBD2. This clonotype was obtained from a male patient younger than 18 who had a stem cell transplant for acute lymphoblastic leukemia, so the T cells may come from the graft donor. CDR3: CASRETGTSGTYEQYF. CDR3 DNA sequence: TGTGCCAGCAGAGAAACCGGGACTAGCGGGACCTACGAGCAGTACTTC.